This T cell receptor beta chain was observed in a study of read filtering for tumor transcriptome and immune sequencing (dated by TCRdb to the early 2020s). Looking at the study overall: The cohort consisted of some 16 male and roughly 15 female patients, with a mean age of around 60 years and an age range of about 40 to 85. Per sample, about 4.05 to 11 million TCR-region mapped reads were obtained with IR-seq, compared with only roughly 85 to 1273 with RNA-seq. The study compared TCR repertoires from targeted immune repertoire sequencing and bulk whole-transcriptome sequencing run on the same bone marrow samples. By revised international staging, 8 or 9 patients were R-ISS I, some 16 were R-ISS II and more than five were R-ISS III. One main goal was a read-filtering strategy for immune repertoire data, in particular deciding whether clonotypes backed by only one read should be removed. Whole-transcriptome libraries were prepared with the TruSeq RNA Access Library Prep Kit after DNase treatment.

Every patient had bone marrow sampled at the time of active disease. Bone marrow mononuclear cells were isolated by Ficoll-Hypaque density gradient centrifugation. Myeloma plasma cells were removed and CD138-negative cells were collected by negative selection after labeling with CD138 magnetic microbeads on a MACS separator. Purity of the isolated cells was checked by flow cytometry on an Attune NxT using CD138 antibodies. Total RNA was extracted using TRIzol reagent and was quantified on a NanoDrop spectrophotometer. Paired RNA-seq and IR-seq were performed on the CD138-negative bone marrow sample of each patient. This clonotype came up many times. The specificity of this receptor is unknown. Per-base quality was not reported, and no clone a single base away is much larger than it. TCR libraries were constructed from 400 to 500 ng RNA using the Immunoverse kit, and molecular barcoded adaptors covering alpha/delta and beta/gamma chains were employed. TCR library preparation used the same RNA that went into transcriptome sequencing. TCR libraries were sequenced on an Illumina HiSeq 4000 with 2 x 150 cycles. Under the source paper's analysis protocol: TCR reads were aligned to human V, D, J and C references and assembled into CDR3 clonotypes with MiXCR, including quality filtering and error correction. The tcR package in R was used for analysis of clonotype counts and gene usage diversity. Raw mapping reads were checked after the RNA-seq reads had been mapped by STAR aligner version 2.5.3a onto the human GRCh37 genome. To test the effect of sequencing depth on detected clonotypes, IR-seq fastq files were randomly downsampled using Seqtk 1.3. TCRdb reprocessed the public reads (quality trimming at Q25 with fastp, clone calling with MiXCR) and kept in-frame beta chains. CDR3 protein duplicates are merged, each entry listing the most common genes and DNA. The V and J calls here are based on TCRdb, not the publication. In this sample the table shows 75,000 to 90,000 distinct CDR3 sequences, 10% to 15% of which occur a single time. The ten largest account for under 15% of the sample.

Study-wide conclusions, independent of this receptor: The sorted CD138-negative fraction was not purified T cells but a mixed bone marrow immune population. Clonotypes were captured by IR-seq at much higher depth and more reliably than by RNA-seq, and smaller IR-seq throughput was sufficient for identification of most shared clonotypes. Single-read clonotypes made up around 82% of clonotypes but roughly 3.2% of total reads in IR-seq, and around 73% of clonotypes and roughly 48% of reads in RNA-seq. The correlation between IR-seq and RNA-seq shared clonotype proportions was increased by removal of single-read clonotypes.

The sample consisted of a population of CD138-negative cells sorted from bone marrow. This specimen's cell subset or site label, interpreted: bone marrow mononuclear cells depleted of CD138+ plasma/myeloma cells by negative magnetic selection. The receptor was isolated from a donor at least 40 years old with multiple myeloma.

The CDR3 corresponds to CASSQMWSRGPYEQFF. Read as DNA, the sequence is TGTGCCAGCAGCCAAATGTGGTCGAGAGGACCATATGAGCAGTTCTTC. The chain is made from TRBV14 and TRBJ2-1; the D gene assignment is ambiguous. V was cut back by 2 bases and J by 8 bases, leaving a gap of 19 bases between them. CDR3 length: 16 amino acids, cysteine to phenylalanine. Just the 48-base CDR3 DNA is kept, in frame starting at base 1. Reading the germline V gene gives CDR1 SGHDN and CDR2 FVKESK.